The clone carrying this TCR beta chain was seen repeatedly, ten times or more. The record originates from a study of T cells in Graves' hyperthyroidism and ophthalmopathy. With V trimmed by 4 bases and J by 5 bases, 4 bases remained unmatched. Germline CDR1 is DFQATT and CDR2 is SNEGSKA (reference sequence). The CDR3 extends over 14 amino acids. Template material for amplifying TCR beta CDR3 regions consisted of RNA transcripts. The TCR CDR3 was amplified in a first-round RT-PCR using the HTBI primer set. From the multiplex PCR reads, TCRdb called clonotypes with MiXCR, one entry per CDR3 protein. The sample records approximately 720,000 distinct CDR3 sequences, approximately 19% being singletons. Aged 18 to 65, the patients had hyperthyroidism that was newly diagnosed and had lasted under 2 months.

This chain joins TRBV20-1 and TRBJ2-2; 10 positions agree with TRBD2. The receptor's source is a woman between 45 and 65 years old with Graves' hyperthyroidism that later progressed to Graves' ophthalmopathy. Sequencing used blood. The CDR3 nucleotides read TGCAGTGCTACCCTAGCGGGGGAGACCGGGGAGCTGTTTTTT. It translates to CSATLAGETGELFF.